This TCR beta chain was sequenced during a study of identical twins. Study findings and constraints: Out-of-frame alpha sequences shared between twins exhibited an excess of low generation probability. Insertions ran lower in abundant cord blood beta clonotypes, though not in memory repertoires.

This clonotype was seen ten or more times. Its cognate antigen is unknown. There are 16 residues in the CDR3. With 4 bases removed from V and 1 base from J, the gap between germline ends came to 18 bases. CDR1 is SGHDT and CDR2 is YYEEEE in the germline V gene. Template switching, a step in the protocol, added a universal primer site, and cDNA carried unique molecular identifiers. TCRdb ran MiXCR on the 5' RACE reads and lists one entry per CDR3 protein. Of 420,000 or so distinct CDR3 sequences in the sample, approximately 17% were seen once. The receptor was derived from a man aged 45-60 years in good health. The material sequenced was naive T cells sorted from blood. The chain joins TRBV5-6 to TRBJ2-7; the D gene is possibly TRBD1 (6 bases). The CDR3 region has the DNA TGTGCCAGCAGCAAAAACCGGGACAAGGTGTCCTACGAGCAGTACTTC. Its protein is CASSKNRDKVSYEQYF. Drawing the rest from reference TRBV5-6 and TRBJ2-7, the complete variable domain is DAGVTQSPTHLIKTRGQQVTLRCSPKSGHDTVSWYQQALGQGPQFIFQYYEEEERQRGNFPDRFSGHQFPNYSSELNVNALLLGDSALYLCASSKNRDKVSYEQYFGPGTRLTVT.